The following is a T cell receptor (beta chain) sequence with its context. What antigen it recognizes has not been identified. Per-base quality was not reported, and no clone a single base away is much larger than it. This sample is drawn from a study of cytomegalovirus exposure and HLA in healthy donors (dated by TCRdb to 2016 to 2017). Concerning the study at large: In an earlier analysis of fewer than 750 of the donors, under 300 Gb of sequence data and 120 million or so unique TCR beta sequences from 150 million to 200 million T cells were reported. The study aimed to test whether cataloging public T cell receptors could reveal signatures of past pathogen exposure. A later analysis re-analyzed previously published TCR beta repertoires from 550 to 700 donors and added high-resolution HLA genotyping to study TCR occurrence patterns. Donor age, sex, ethnicity and CMV serostatus were compiled together with the repertoire data. An earlier analysis of some 600 of the donors applied high-throughput TCR beta sequencing to assess whether each TCR beta V gene segment acted as functional or pseudogenic. A separate validation cohort of more than 100 different subjects was used in addition to the approximately 640-subject first cohort. Because of strong linkage in the cohort, a few DR-DQ haplotypes were treated as single units for association and clustering. In the later analysis, no new phenotypic data were used to find candidate immune exposures; instead, reliance was placed on TCR beta sequences and their occurrence across donors. An early release that covered some 630 HLA-typed donors contained 250 to 350 gigabases of sequencing data and 75 million to 100 million unique TCR sequences. HLA typing covered class I and class II loci at four-digit resolution. The T cell repertoires of roughly 660 subjects were profiled by immunosequencing and related to cytomegalovirus serostatus. The number of donors typed differed by locus, with roughly 620-630 for A, B, C, DRB1 and DQB1, 522 for DQA1, about 610 for DPA1, and roughly 450 for DPB1. Among the approximately 430 genotyped donors, approximately 77% belonged to the genetic ancestry cluster associated with self-reported Caucasian donors. Every discovery cohort repertoire had been produced on one sequencing platform. In a later genetic analysis, genome-wide SNP genotypes for about 55% of the roughly 670 donors were used, and that subset was treated as a discovery cohort. To predict cytomegalovirus infection status, the study combined high-throughput TCR immunosequencing, statistical association of individual TCRs with disease status, and machine learning. Among several hundred genotyped donors of the cohort, an average of about 220,000 unique TCR beta nucleotide sequences was sequenced per donor, of which roughly 17% were non-productive.

In total, 666 healthy bone marrow donors made up the cohort. At the time of sampling, all cohort members were nominally healthy, though unrecorded immune exposures were likely present. The donor tested CMV seronegative, placing the donor among the 350 or so seronegative members of the cohort. Every donor gave a peripheral blood sample, and the peripheral blood mononuclear cells from that sample were used for TCR beta sequencing. The Qiagen DNeasy Blood Extraction Kit was used to extract genomic DNA from the blood cell samples. Library creation used the immunoSEQ multiplex PCR assay. For the multiplex PCR, a mixture combining 60 forward primers for TCR Vbeta segments and 13 reverse primers for TCR Jbeta segments was used. The CDR3 region of rearranged TCR beta genes was amplified from genomic DNA by a multiplex PCR assay. Amplified TCR beta libraries were sequenced as 87-base-pair reads on the Illumina HiSeq System. The study's own analysis went as follows. In a later analysis, tens of millions of unique TCR beta chains were counted across the roughly 610 repertoires, and roughly 11 million of these chains were shared by at least two donors. Raw reads were error-corrected and collapsed into unique sequences by a nearest-neighbor algorithm in which closely related sequences were merged to remove PCR and sequencing errors. Alignment of CDR3 sequences to IMGT reference sequences was used to assign V, D and J gene segments. Each retained sequence needed at least a six-nucleotide match to both a V gene segment and a J gene segment. A rearrangement was called productive if the CDR3 had no stop codons and remained in frame with V and J, and every other rearrangement was called non-productive. CDR3 was defined by IMGT convention, running from the second conserved V-encoded cysteine to the conserved J-encoded phenylalanine. Sequences without an unambiguous match to a single V gene segment were excluded from the earlier analysis of 587 of the donors. In an earlier analysis of approximately 550 of the donors, V segments were called functional above 56.7% productive rearrangements and were called segregating when the between-donor standard deviation exceeded 5%. A statistical classification framework was built to diagnose cytomegalovirus status from the catalog of TCR beta chain sequences. In a later analysis, V and J genes were assigned by comparing TCR nucleotide sequences against IMGT/GENE-DB human TR gene sequences. Using the TCRdist pipeline, a later analysis assigned CDR3 sequences along with most-parsimonious VDJ recombination scenarios. In a later analysis, each TCR beta chain was defined by its CDR3 amino acid sequence together with its V-gene family, and reads lacking a unique V-gene family were excluded. In a later analysis, fewer than 600 highly shared, low-generation-probability nucleotide sequences were removed to address suspected cross-contamination and a sequencing artifact. In a later analysis, a clonal expansion index was calculated for each public chain from normalized within-repertoire ranks of inferred template counts. Generation probabilities in a later analysis came from a VDJ recombination model fitted to out-of-frame rearrangements, and those results were checked against IGoR. In a later analysis, hypergeometric tests were used to score TCR-TCR, TCR-HLA and TCR-CMV co-occurrence, with a repertoire-size bias correction applied to TCR pairs. A later analysis estimated false discovery rates by permuting HLA or CMV assignments 20 times. A later analysis grouped co-occurring TCRs with DBSCAN, adding TCRdist sequence similarity when clustering within HLA-allele-positive subsets. Repertoires with fewer than 30,000 or more than 120,000 public chains were left out of co-occurrence clustering, as were five repertoires with anomalous nucleotide sharing. TCRdb retrieved this table from immuneACCESS and kept in-frame rearrangements only. Not all clones are present; in checked studies, unresolved V genes account for under half, and no reason is known for the remainder. From that table come the V and J calls and clone size; the DNA was used to work out D and trimming. The sample contains 95,000 to 100,000 clones, over 75% of them found a single time. The ten most abundant clones make up around 3% of the sample.

V ends up 5 bases short and J 15 bases short, with an unmatched junction base count of 12. The CDR3 contains 13 residues, cysteine and phenylalanine counted. Only CDR3 DNA is held: 39 bases, read in frame from base 1. As encoded in the germline V gene (reference sequence), CDR1 is SEHNR while CDR2 is FQNEAQ. The research as a whole found: Because the 87-base-pair reads could not distinguish some IMGT-functional V segments, including TRBV6-2 and TRBV6-3, those segments were excluded. Because counts were too low, under 20 rarely observed V segments, including chromosome 9 orphons, were left out of the earlier analysis of about 500 of the donors. A group of highly shared sequence variants was considered likely to be a technical artifact of the sequencing pipeline. Immune exposure information for the cohort was limited to CMV serostatus. An association between a missense DCLRE1C variant and V-gene and J-gene trimming of TCR beta chains was found in a later genetic analysis and replicated in an independent cohort. Presence/absence analyses assumed roughly uniform sequencing depth across donors, an assumption that may not hold. A later analysis found that HLA-associated TCR beta chains were more clonally expanded and had lower generation probabilities than equally common non-associated chains. A later analysis reported that several top co-occurrence clusters appeared linked to parvovirus B19, influenza, CMV and Epstein-Barr virus. Because HLA typing was unavailable for some donors at each locus, only the typed subset was used in association tests. According to the authors, the approach could potentially be generalized to other disease states and immunological phenotypes. A later analysis found that most CMV-associated TCR beta chains appeared HLA-restricted, with HLA associations seemingly driven largely by CMV exposure. The cohort was sequenced for TCR beta chains only, and without alpha or paired-chain data the features that could be detected were limited. Assigning TCR associations to individual alleles was difficult when HLA alleles, especially DR and DQ, strongly co-occurred. Broadly in line with IMGT annotations, most TCR beta V segments showed up in productive rearrangements about 90% or about 30% of the time in an earlier analysis of roughly 590 of the donors. Correlated functional status among segregating V segments might reflect linkage disequilibrium, but an unknown experimental factor could not be ruled out. A further reported finding was that TCR beta sequences accurately predicted the HLA-A and HLA-B alleles for most subjects in the first cohort. In a later genetic analysis, fewer N-insertions in productive TCRs were reported among donors in an Asian-associated ancestry cluster than the roughly 700-donor mean. A later analysis found that TCR association rates varied across HLA loci, with DRB1 alleles showing the most associated TCRs and HLA-C alleles the fewest. In vitro tests confirmed that a few of the cytomegalovirus-associated TCR beta chains recognize cytomegalovirus antigens. The classifier was reported to diagnose cytomegalovirus status with high specificity and sensitivity in both the original cohort and the validation cohort. Specific HLA alleles were associated with 15,000 to 20,000 TCR beta sequences at a false discovery rate of 0.05 in a later analysis. A total of 150 to 200 TCR beta chains were listed by the study as associated with cytomegalovirus. Across donors, most TCR sequences were observed very rarely, whereas some public TCRs were present in many individuals.

The TCR sequence derives from a man between 40 and 49 years old in good health and CMV-seronegative. The sequenced sample consisted of PBMCs. The chain is encoded by TRBV7-9 joined to TRBJ2-1; 8 central nucleotides agree with TRBD2. The CDR3 region reads CASSKSGGLAAFF. The nucleotide sequence is TGTGCCAGCAGCAAGAGCGGGGGCTTGGCGGCGTTCTTC.